Below, one TCR beta chain is given with its context. This record comes from a study of shared clonotypes between healthy human individuals. This table comes from immunoSEQ multiplex PCR, and its TCRdb copy is limited to in-frame clones, with some not included. There are about 2.5 million clones in the sample; under 95% occur only once, and roughly 0.34% lies in the top ten. Germline CDR1 SGHAT, CDR2 FQNNGV. The CDR3 is 16 residues long. Trimming took off 0 bases at V and 0 bases at J, with 11 bases between the two ends. The chain links TRBV11-2 to TRBJ1-2; the D is unclear. The sequence was collected from a man aged 18 to 35 in good health. Some clones in this sample may be carry-over from other donors' samples. What was sequenced was naive CD4+ T cells from PBMCs. Subset noted: CD45RA+ positively selected. CDR3 protein: CASSLDRLTSNYGYTF. CDR3 DNA: TGTGCCAGCAGCTTAGATCGTTTGACCTCTAACTATGGCTACACCTTC.